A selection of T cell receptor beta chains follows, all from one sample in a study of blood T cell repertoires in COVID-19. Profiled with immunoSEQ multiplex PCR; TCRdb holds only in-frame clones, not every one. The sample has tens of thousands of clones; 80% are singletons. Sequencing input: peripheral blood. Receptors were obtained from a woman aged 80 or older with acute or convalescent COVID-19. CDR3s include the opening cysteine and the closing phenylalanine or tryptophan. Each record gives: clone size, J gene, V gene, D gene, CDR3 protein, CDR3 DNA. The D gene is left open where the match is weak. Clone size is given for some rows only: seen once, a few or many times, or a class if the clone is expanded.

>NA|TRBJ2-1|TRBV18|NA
CASSPRREDEQFF
TGTGCCAGCTCACCACGGAGGGAGGATGAGCAGTTCTTC
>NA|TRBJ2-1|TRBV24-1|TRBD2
CAHQGTSFYNEQFF
TGTGCCCACCAAGGGACTAGCTTCTACAATGAGCAGTTCTTC
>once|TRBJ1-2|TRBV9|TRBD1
CASNLKGQGNYGYTF
TGTGCCAGCAACCTAAAGGGACAGGGGAACTATGGCTACACCTTC
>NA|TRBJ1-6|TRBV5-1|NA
CASSLVAQGRLNSPLHF
TGCGCCAGCAGCTTGGTAGCTCAGGGAAGGTTGAATTCACCCCTCCACTTT
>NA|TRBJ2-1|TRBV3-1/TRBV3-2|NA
CASSFQRGSYNEQFF
TGTGCCAGCAGCTTTCAACGGGGCTCCTACAATGAGCAGTTCTTC
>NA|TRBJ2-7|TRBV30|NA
CAWTPRGYEQYF
TGTGCCTGGACCCCCCGAGGTTACGAGCAGTACTTC
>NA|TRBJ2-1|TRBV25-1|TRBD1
CASSSLDRADEQFF
TGTGCCAGCAGTAGTCTAGACAGGGCCGATGAGCAGTTCTTC
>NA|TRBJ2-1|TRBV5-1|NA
CASSFTGDSVRSYNEQFF
TGCGCCAGCAGTTTTACAGGGGACTCTGTCCGCTCCTACAATGAGCAGTTCTTC
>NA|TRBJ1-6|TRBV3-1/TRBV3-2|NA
CASSQGGNSNSPLHF
TGTGCCAGCAGCCAAGGGGGCAATAGTAATTCACCCCTCCACTTT
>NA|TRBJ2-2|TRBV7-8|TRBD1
CASSRTGEPGTGELFF
TGTGCCAGCAGCCGTACAGGGGAGCCTGGCACCGGGGAGCTGTTTTTT
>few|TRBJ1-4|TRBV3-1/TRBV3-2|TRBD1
CASSPSLGQVVGHTNEKLFF
TGTGCCAGCAGCCCCTCCCTCGGACAGGTGGTCGGGCATACTAATGAAAAACTGTTTTTT
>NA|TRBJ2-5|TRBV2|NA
CASGQPRQETQYF
TGTGCCAGTGGACAGCCTAGACAAGAGACCCAGTACTTC
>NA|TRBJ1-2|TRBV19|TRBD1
CASSIRQGWGYTF
TGTGCCAGTAGTATAAGACAGGGCTGGGGCTACACCTTC
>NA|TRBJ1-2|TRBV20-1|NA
CSARVPRDYTF
TGCAGTGCTAGAGTCCCCAGGGACTACACCTTC
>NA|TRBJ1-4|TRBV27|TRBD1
CASSSQGDNEKLFF
TGTGCCAGCAGTTCACAGGGGGACAATGAAAAACTGTTTTTT
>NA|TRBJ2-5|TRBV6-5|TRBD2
CASSYSLAGLETQYF
TGTGCCAGCAGTTACTCCCTAGCGGGGTTGGAGACCCAGTACTTC
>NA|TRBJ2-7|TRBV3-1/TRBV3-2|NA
CASSKPGLRSYEQYF
TGTGCCAGCAGCAAACCGGGACTCAGATCCTACGAGCAGTACTTC
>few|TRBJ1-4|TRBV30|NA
CAWREWAGGEKLFF
TGTGCCTGGAGGGAGTGGGCCGGGGGGGAAAAACTGTTTTTT
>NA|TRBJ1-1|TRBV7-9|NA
CASSLGLYVNTEAFF
TGTGCCAGCAGCTTAGGACTCTACGTGAACACTGAAGCTTTCTTT
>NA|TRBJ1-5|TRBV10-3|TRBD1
CAIRGTVNQPQHF
TGTGCCATCAGGGGGACAGTTAATCAGCCCCAGCATTTT
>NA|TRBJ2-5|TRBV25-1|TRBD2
CASSQGTIRGTETQYF
TGTGCCAGCAGTCAAGGGACTATCCGAGGAACAGAGACCCAGTACTTC
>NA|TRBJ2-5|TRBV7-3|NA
CASSLDRKETQYF
TGTGCCAGCAGCTTAGACAGGAAAGAGACCCAGTACTTC
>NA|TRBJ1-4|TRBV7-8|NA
CASSRGGGRNEKLFF
TGTGCCAGCAGCCGAGGAGGTGGCCGGAATGAAAAACTGTTTTTT
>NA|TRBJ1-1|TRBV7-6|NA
CASSLGFSDTEAFF
TGTGCCAGCAGCTTAGGTTTTTCGGACACTGAAGCTTTCTTT
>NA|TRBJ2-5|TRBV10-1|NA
CASGGTLGETQYF
TGCGCCAGCGGGGGGACCCTTGGAGAGACCCAGTACTTC
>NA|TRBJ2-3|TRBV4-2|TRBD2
CASSQDGPFQLANLVDTQYF
TGTGCCAGCAGCCAAGATGGCCCTTTCCAACTAGCGAATCTTGTAGATACGCAGTATTTT
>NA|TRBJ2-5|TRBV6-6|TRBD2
CASTDSGREETQYF
TGTGCCAGCACCGATAGCGGGAGGGAAGAGACCCAGTACTTC
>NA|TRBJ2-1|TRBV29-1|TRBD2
CSVRSGDSYNEQFF
TGCAGCGTACGTAGCGGGGATTCCTACAATGAGCAGTTCTTC
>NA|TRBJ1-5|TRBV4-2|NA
CASSQETTRPQHF
TGTGCCAGCAGCCAAGAAACTACGAGGCCCCAGCATTTT
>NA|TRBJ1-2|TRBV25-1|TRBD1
CASSERTGGGLGYGYTF
TGTGCCAGCAGTGAACGGACAGGGGGCGGGTTGGGCTATGGCTACACCTTC
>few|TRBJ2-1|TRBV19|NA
CASSSTGFRRYNEQFF
TGTGCCAGTAGCTCGACAGGATTTCGTCGCTACAATGAGCAGTTCTTC
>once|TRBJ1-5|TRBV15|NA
CATSRGVLNQPQHF
TGTGCCACCAGCAGAGGAGTACTCAATCAGCCCCAGCATTTT
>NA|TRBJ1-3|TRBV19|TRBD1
CASSIAGQGTNTIYF
TGTGCCAGTAGTATCGCCGGACAGGGAACAAACACCATATATTTT
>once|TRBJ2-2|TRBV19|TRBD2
CASKGGRTANTGELFF
TGTGCCAGTAAAGGCGGGAGGACGGCGAACACCGGGGAGCTGTTTTTT
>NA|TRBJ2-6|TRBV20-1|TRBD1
CSASVQGVSGANVLTF
TGCAGTGCTAGTGTCCAGGGGGTTTCTGGGGCCAACGTCCTGACTTTC
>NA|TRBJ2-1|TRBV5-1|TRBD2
CASSSGLADYNEQFF
TGCGCCAGCAGCTCCGGACTAGCGGATTACAATGAGCAGTTCTTC
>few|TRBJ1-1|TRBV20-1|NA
CSASPYTEAFF
TGCAGTGCTAGTCCGTACACTGAAGCTTTCTTT
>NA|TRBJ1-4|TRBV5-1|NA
CASRMGAELFF
TGCGCCAGCCGAATGGGGGCGGAACTGTTTTTT
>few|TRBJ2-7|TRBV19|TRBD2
CASRKTSGLDYEQYF
TGTGCCAGTAGGAAAACTAGCGGACTCGATTACGAGCAGTACTTC
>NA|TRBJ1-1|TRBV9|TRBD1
CASSQQGGPRIQNTEAFF
TGTGCCAGCAGCCAACAGGGGGGGCCGCGAATACAGAACACTGAAGCTTTCTTT
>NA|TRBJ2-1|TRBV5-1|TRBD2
CASSLESSGRPNEQFF
TGCGCCAGCAGCTTGGAATCTAGCGGGAGACCCAATGAGCAGTTCTTC
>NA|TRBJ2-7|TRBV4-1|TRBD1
CASSPNRGNLYEQYF
TGCGCCAGCAGCCCGAACAGGGGGAACCTCTACGAGCAGTACTTC
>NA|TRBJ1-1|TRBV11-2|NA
CASSLDRVSEAFF
TGTGCCAGCAGCTTAGACAGGGTATCTGAAGCTTTCTTT
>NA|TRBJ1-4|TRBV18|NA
CASSPREEKLFF
TGTGCCAGCTCACCCCGGGAAGAAAAACTGTTTTTT
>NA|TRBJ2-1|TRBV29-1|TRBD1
CSVEGQGSYNEQFF
TGCAGCGTTGAAGGACAGGGAAGCTACAATGAGCAGTTCTTC
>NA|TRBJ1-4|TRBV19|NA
CASSMGRREKLFF
TGTGCCAGTAGTATGGGGAGGCGGGAAAAACTGTTTTTT
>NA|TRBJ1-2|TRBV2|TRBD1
CASRGLPGGGYTF
TGTGCCAGCAGGGGACTCCCAGGGGGGGGCTACACCTTC
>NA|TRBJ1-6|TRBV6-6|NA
CASSSQGNSPLHF
TGTGCCAGCAGTTCCCAGGGGAATTCACCCCTCCACTTT
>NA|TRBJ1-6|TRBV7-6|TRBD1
CASSPRQGKNSPLHF
TGTGCCAGCAGCCCCCGACAGGGGAAGAACTCACCCCTCCACTTT
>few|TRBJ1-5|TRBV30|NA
CAWSSLYSNQPQHF
TGTGCCTGGAGCTCTCTCTATAGCAATCAGCCCCAGCATTTT
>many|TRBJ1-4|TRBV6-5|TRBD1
CASSFGQGTNEKLFF
TGTGCCAGCAGTTTCGGACAGGGAACTAATGAAAAACTGTTTTTT
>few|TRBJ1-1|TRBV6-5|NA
CAGKTLNTEAFF
TGTGCCGGAAAGACACTGAACACTGAAGCTTTCTTT
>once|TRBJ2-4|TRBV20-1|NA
CSARGENIQYF
TGCAGTGCCAGGGGTGAAAACATTCAGTACTTC
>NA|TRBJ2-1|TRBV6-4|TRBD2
CASKLSGGINEQFF
TGTGCCAGCAAGCTTAGCGGGGGGATCAATGAGCAGTTCTTC
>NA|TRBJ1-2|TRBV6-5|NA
CASTDRTVYGYTF
TGTGCCAGCACCGATAGGACAGTCTATGGCTACACCTTC